The sequence of this TCR beta chain was determined in a study of cytomegalovirus exposure and HLA in healthy donors. In the study overall: Later, an analysis reported that the roughly 120 validation repertoires had used the same platform as the approximately 660 first-cohort repertoires.

TCRdb keeps only in-frame clones here, not all; method: immunoSEQ multiplex PCR. This sample has over 150,000 clones, with less than 90% found just once. There are 12 residues in the CDR3. Trimming took off 7 bases at V and 2 bases at J, with 12 bases between the two ends. The germline V gene encodes CDR1 SQVTM and CDR2 ANQGSEA. In regard to this clone: The antigen is unknown.

Study-wide results and caveats: Rarity characterized most TCR sequences, yet some public TCRs appeared in many donors. There were under 200 TCR beta chains listed as cytomegalovirus-associated. Per published reports, the classifier diagnosed cytomegalovirus status with high specificity and sensitivity.

The sequencing input was PBMCs. The TCR sequence derives from a woman in her thirties in good health and CMV-seronegative. V is TRBV29-1 and J is TRBJ2-7; D ambiguous. Written as DNA, the CDR3 is TGCAGCGCTATTTTAGGGCCCTACGAGCAGTACTTC. Protein product: CSAILGPYEQYF.